These 13 T cell receptor beta chains were sequenced from one sample in a study of blood T cells in healthy people across ages (dated by TCRdb to between 2015 and 2017). Libraries were prepared through 5' RACE. Instrument used: Illumina HiSeq 2500. A second PCR of roughly 6 to 12 cycles was run with a J-beta primer mix and a sample-barcoded 5' primer. Through fastp at Q25 and MiXCR, TCRdb rebuilt clones from the public reads, retaining in-frame beta chains. CDR3 protein sequences are deduplicated, and each keeps its most common genes and DNA. The sample records about 830,000 distinct CDR3 sequences, approximately 59% of which are singletons. The top ten clonotypes cover about a quarter of the sample. The sequencing input was blood. The receptors come from a man aged 25 to 40 in good health.

Of note for this clonotype: A much larger clone sits a single nucleotide away, making a read error possible. The V gene is TRBV5-1, the J gene TRBJ2-3; maybe TRBD2 (6 bases). The CDR3 spans 16 residues. CDR1 SGHRS and CDR2 YFSETQ come from the germline V gene. CDR3 residues: CASSLEAGKSTGTQYF. Written as DNA, the CDR3 is TGCGCCAGCAGCTTGGAGGCGGGGAAAAGCACAGGTACGCAGTATTTT.

The chain has TRBV18 and TRBJ2-1; D may be TRBD2 (7 bases). The V gene lost 0 bases and the J gene lost 5 bases, with 14 bases spanning the gap. Germline V gives CDR1 KGHSH, CDR2 LQKENI. The CDR3 spans 16 residues. CDR3 sequence reads: CASSPPGGGYNNEQFF. CDR3 in DNA: TGTGCCAGCTCACCACCTGGCGGGGGCTACAACAATGAGCAGTTCTTC.

This chain connects TRBV6-2 or TRBV6-3 to TRBJ2-4, with 8 nucleotides matching TRBD1. Germline CDR1 reads MNHEY; CDR2 reads SVGEGT. V lost 1 base to trimming and J lost 0 bases; unmatched junction nucleotides: 5. The CDR3 extends over 17 amino acids. The CDR3 here is CASSYLTGAVAKNIQYF. CDR3 in DNA: TGTGCCAGCAGTTACTTGACAGGGGCCGTAGCCAAAAACATTCAGTACTTC.

This rearrangement joins TRBV4-3 to TRBJ2-7; 8 nucleotides line up with TRBD2. The germline V gene has CDR1 LGHNA and CDR2 YSLEER. This CDR3 spans 14 amino acids. V dropped 2 bases and J dropped 4; count of bases not matched to a gene: 4. The CDR3: CASSQSGGGYEQYF. The CDR3 coding sequence is TGCGCCAGCAGCCAATCCGGGGGGGGTTACGAGCAGTACTTC.

The chain couples TRBV6-2 or TRBV6-3 to TRBJ2-7; D is unclear. V was pared by 7 bases and J by 2 bases, with 12 bases between. Germline V gene sequence: CDR1 MNHEY, CDR2 SVGEGT. CDR3 size: 13 residues. CDR3 loop: CASKGYPTYEQYF. In nucleotides, the CDR3 is TGTGCCAGCAAGGGATATCCCACCTACGAGCAGTACTTC.

This chain uses TRBV27 with TRBJ1-1; 9 nucleotides match TRBD1. Trimming took 5 bases from V and 4 from J; bases not matched to a gene: 8. Germline V lookup: CDR1 MNHEY, CDR2 SMNVEV (reference sequence). This CDR3 has 15 residues. The CDR3 loop reads CASSSTTGGGTEAFF. CDR3 bases: TGTGCCAGCAGTAGCACGACAGGGGGAGGCACTGAAGCTTTCTTT.

The V gene is TRBV15, the J gene TRBJ2-3; D is possibly TRBD1 (6 bases). V gave up 4 bases and J gave up 0 bases, with 14 bases separating them. This CDR3 has 16 amino acids. The V gene's germline CDR1 is LNHNV and CDR2 YYDKDF (reference sequence). The CDR3 here is CATSKRQDLSTDTQYF. CDR3 nucleotide sequence: TGTGCCACCAGCAAGCGACAGGACCTTAGCACAGATACGCAGTATTTT. Full variable domain (rest looked up from reference TRBV15 and TRBJ2-3): DAMVIQNPRYQVTQFGKPVTLSCSQTLNHNVMYWYQQKSSQAPKLLFHYYDKDFNNEADTPDNFQSRRPNTSFCFLDIRSPGLGDTAMYLCATSKRQDLSTDTQYFGPGTRLTVL.

In its sample, this clonotype was seen once. The V gene is TRBV6-5, the J gene TRBJ1-1; perhaps TRBD1 as D (5 bases). Trimming left V 5 bases short and J 2 bases short, with 12 bases between. CDR1 and CDR2 from the germline V gene are MNHEY and SVGAGI. There are 14 residues in the CDR3. CDR3 loop: CASSPDSINTEAFF. CDR3 nucleotides: TGTGCCAGCAGTCCCGACAGTATTAACACTGAAGCTTTCTTT.

The CDR3 reads CASSDRGLAGVGEQFF. The CDR3 DNA sequence: TGTGCCAGCAGCGACCGGGGACTAGCGGGGGTCGGTGAGCAGTTCTTC. The chain carries TRBV7-8 and TRBJ2-1; 14 positions match TRBD2. The CDR3 is 16 amino acids. Germline-derived CDR1 and CDR2 are SGHVS and FQNEAQ. V lost 5 bases and J lost 9; bases outside the gene matches: 9.

Of note for this clonotype: A junction boundary mismatches the germline segment, possibly from a read error. The genes are TRBV4-2 and TRBJ2-1, with TRBD2 matching 8 bases. CDR1 and CDR2 from the germline V gene are LGHNA and YNFKEQ. The CDR3 runs 19 residues. CDR3 protein: CASSQEEGWSSGVNNEQFF. DNA for the CDR3: TGTGCCAGCAGCCAAGAAGAGGGATGGAGTAGCGGGGTAAACAACGAGCAGTTCTTC.

In its sample, this clonotype was seen a few times. This chain uses TRBV5-5 with TRBJ2-1, with 8 positions matching TRBD1. The CDR3 runs to 15 residues. V shed 1 base, J shed 3 bases, and the junction held 3 bases outside the gene matches. CDR1 is SGHKS and CDR2 is YYEKEE in the germline V gene (reference sequence). The CDR3 bases are TGTGCCAGCAGCTTGTCGACAGGGGACTACAATGAGCAGTTCTTC. Translated, it gives CASSLSTGDYNEQFF.

This clonotype was observed a few times. The chain is built from TRBV4-3 and TRBJ2-3; TRBD2 matches 14 bases. The germline V gene encodes CDR1 LGHNA and CDR2 YSLEER. The V segment lost 6 bases and the J segment 3 bases; nucleotides outside the gene matches: 8. The CDR3 loop spans 17 amino acids. The CDR3 nucleotides read TGCGCCAGCAGTCCTACGGGACTAGCGGGGGAGACAGATACGCAGTATTTT. Its translation: CASSPTGLAGETDTQYF.

The CDR3 region is CASSLDINSYEQYF. The CDR3 bases are TGTGCCAGCAGTTTAGACATAAACTCCTACGAGCAGTACTTC. The gene calls are TRBV28 and TRBJ2-7; D ambiguous. In germline, CDR1 is MDHEN, CDR2 SYDVKM. The V and J ends lost 2 bases and 0 bases respectively, with 8 bases between them. This CDR3 region has 14 residues.